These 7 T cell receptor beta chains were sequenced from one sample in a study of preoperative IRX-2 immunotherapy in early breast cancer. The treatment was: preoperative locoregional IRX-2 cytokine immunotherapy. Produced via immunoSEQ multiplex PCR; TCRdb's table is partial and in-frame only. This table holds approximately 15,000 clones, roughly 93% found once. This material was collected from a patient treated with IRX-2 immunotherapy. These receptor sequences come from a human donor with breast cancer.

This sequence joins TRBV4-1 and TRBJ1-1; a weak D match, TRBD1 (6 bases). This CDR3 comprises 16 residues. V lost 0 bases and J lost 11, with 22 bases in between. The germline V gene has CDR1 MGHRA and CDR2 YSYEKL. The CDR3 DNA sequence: TGCGCCAGCAGCCAAGACCCGGCCCAGGGGAGGTTTGGGGCTTTCTTT. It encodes CASSQDPAQGRFGAFF.

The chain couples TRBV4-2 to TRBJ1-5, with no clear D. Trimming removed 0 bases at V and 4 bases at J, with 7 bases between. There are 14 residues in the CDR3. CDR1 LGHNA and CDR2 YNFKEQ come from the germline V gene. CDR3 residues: CASSQDLGNQPQHF. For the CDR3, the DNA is TGTGCCAGCAGCCAAGATTTGGGTAATCAGCCCCAGCATTTT.

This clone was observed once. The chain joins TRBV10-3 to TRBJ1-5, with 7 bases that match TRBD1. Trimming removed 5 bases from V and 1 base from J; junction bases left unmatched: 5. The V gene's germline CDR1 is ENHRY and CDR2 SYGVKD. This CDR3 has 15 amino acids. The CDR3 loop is CAISSGQKSNQPQHF. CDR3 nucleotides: TGTGCCATCAGTTCGGGACAGAAGAGCAATCAGCCCCAGCATTTT.

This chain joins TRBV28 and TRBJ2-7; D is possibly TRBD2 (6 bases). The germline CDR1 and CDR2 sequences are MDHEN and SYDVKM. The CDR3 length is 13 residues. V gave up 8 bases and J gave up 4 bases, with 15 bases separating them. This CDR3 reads CASGRAGTYEQYV. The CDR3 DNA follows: TGTGCCAGCGGAAGGGCGGGAACGTACGAGCAGTACGTC.

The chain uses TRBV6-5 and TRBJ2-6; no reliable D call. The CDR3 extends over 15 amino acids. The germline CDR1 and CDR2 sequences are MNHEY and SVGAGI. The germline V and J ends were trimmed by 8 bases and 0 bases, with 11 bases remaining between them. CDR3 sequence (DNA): TGTGCCAGCCGGCAGGTTCGCTCTGGGGCCAACGTCCTGACTTTC. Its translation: CASRQVRSGANVLTF.

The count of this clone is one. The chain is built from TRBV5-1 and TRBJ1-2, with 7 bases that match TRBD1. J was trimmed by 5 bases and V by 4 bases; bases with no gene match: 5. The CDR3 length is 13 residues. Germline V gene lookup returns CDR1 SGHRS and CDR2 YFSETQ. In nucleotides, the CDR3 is TGCGCCAGCAGCCCAGACAGGGCGTATGGCTACACCTTC. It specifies CASSPDRAYGYTF. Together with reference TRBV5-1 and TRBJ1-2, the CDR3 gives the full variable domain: KAGVTQTPRYLIKTRGQQVTLSCSPISGHRSVSWYQQTPGQGLQFLFEYFSETQRNKGNFPGRFSGRQFSNSRSEMNVSTLELGDSALYLCASSPDRAYGYTFGSGTRLTVV.

The CDR3 region has the DNA TGTGCCAGCAGCTTAGCCGGGCGTCTAGGGTCACCCCTCCACTTT. Its protein is CASSLAGRLGSPLHF. The genes are TRBV7-9 and TRBJ1-6; D unresolved. Per the germline V gene, CDR1 is SEHNR and CDR2 is FQNEAQ (reference sequence). Trimming removed 0 bases from V and 10 bases from J, with 13 bases in between. The CDR3 totals 15 residues.